These 19 T cell receptor beta chains were all obtained from the same sample, sequenced in a study of blood T cell repertoires in COVID-19. TCRdb keeps only in-frame clones here, not all; method: immunoSEQ multiplex PCR. The table has about 250,000 clones, around 85% seen once. The sequenced sample was peripheral blood. The receptors derive from a woman over 75 with acute or convalescent COVID-19.

The rearrangement links TRBV3-1 (or the pseudogene TRBV3-2) to TRBJ1-1; the D gene is possibly TRBD1 (5 bases). Germline V lookup: CDR1 LGHDT, CDR2 YNNKEL (reference sequence). Between the trimmed V and J ends, which lost 3 bases and 1 base, there was a span of 12 bases. This CDR3 has 15 residues. The CDR3 region is CASSQRQIKNTEAFF. Written as DNA, the CDR3 is TGTGCCAGCAGCCAGCGACAGATCAAGAACACTGAAGCTTTCTTT.

The chain couples TRBV5-1 to TRBJ1-4; D is unclear. The V end lost 0 bases, the J end lost 8 bases, and 14 bases lay between the germline ends. Looked up from germline, CDR1 is SGHRS and CDR2 is YFSETQ. This CDR3 is built from 15 residues. CDR3 bases: TGCGCCAGCAGCTTGGGGTTTAGGGAGACGGAAAAACTGTTTTTT. This codes for CASSLGFRETEKLFF. Looking up the rest from reference TRBV5-1 and TRBJ1-4 gives the full variable domain: KAGVTQTPRYLIKTRGQQVTLSCSPISGHRSVSWYQQTPGQGLQFLFEYFSETQRNKGNFPGRFSGRQFSNSRSEMNVSTLELGDSALYLCASSLGFRETEKLFFGSGTQLSVL.

This chain connects TRBV10-3 to TRBJ2-2, with TRBD2 as a possible D gene (6 bases). Trimming left V 3 bases short and J 5 bases short, with 10 bases between. This CDR3 has 14 residues. Per germline, CDR1 ENHRY and CDR2 SYGVKD. The chain's CDR3 is CAISDGGATGELFF. In DNA form, the CDR3 reads TGTGCCATCAGTGATGGAGGGGCTACCGGGGAGCTGTTTTTT.

This chain joins TRBV6-1 and TRBJ2-5; tentative D call: TRBD2 (5 bases). Germline V CDR1 and CDR2: MNHNS, SASEGT. The ends were cut back, 1 base at V and 1 base at J, with 10 bases in the middle. The CDR3 length is 15 residues. The CDR3 spells CASSEVRGRQETQYF. The CDR3 DNA is TGTGCCAGCAGTGAAGTACGGGGTCGCCAAGAGACCCAGTACTTC.

CDR3 loop: CASAVLSRQGIRPYEQYF. The CDR3 coding sequence is TGTGCCAGTGCGGTTCTCAGTCGGCAGGGGATCCGTCCCTACGAGCAGTACTTC. The chain recombines TRBV27 with TRBJ2-7; maybe TRBD1 (6 bases). Germline values: CDR1 MNHEY, CDR2 SMNVEV (reference sequence). The CDR3 is 18 amino acids. V shed 9 bases and J shed 2 bases, with 29 bases lying between them.

This clone was detected a few times. The V gene is TRBV2, the J gene TRBJ1-1; D uncertain. V was cut by 7 bases and J by 0 bases, with 15 bases left in between. Per germline, CDR1 SNHLY and CDR2 FYNNEI. The CDR3 loop spans 15 amino acids. In DNA, the CDR3 is TGTGCCAGCACTCTGCGCGGGGTATTGAACACTGAAGCTTTCTTT. Translated: CASTLRGVLNTEAFF.

V gene TRBV28 combines with J gene TRBJ2-1; 7 positions match TRBD2. CDR3 length: 14 amino acids. Germline V gene lookup returns CDR1 MDHEN and CDR2 SYDVKM. J gave up 2 bases and V 7 bases, and 5 bases lay outside the gene matches. Written as DNA, the CDR3 is TGTGCCAGCATTCAGGGAGGGACCTACAATGAGCAGTTCTTC. This codes for CASIQGGTYNEQFF.

The chain is built from TRBV7-7 and TRBJ2-1, with D possibly matching TRBD2 (5 bases). V was shortened by 1 base and J by 8 bases, with 9 bases between the two germline ends. Germline V lookup: CDR1 SSHAT, CDR2 FNYEAQ (reference sequence). The CDR3 is 13 amino acids. The DNA of the CDR3 is TGTGCCAGCAGCTTAGTGGGAGAGGATGAGCAGTTCTTC. It codes for CASSLVGEDEQFF.

There are a few counts of this clone. The chain uses TRBV12-3 or TRBV12-4 and TRBJ1-6; D gene uncertain. The CDR3 has 11 amino acids. Trimming removed 10 bases from V and 8 bases from J, with 9 bases in between. CDR3 nucleotide sequence: TGTGCCACCAAAATTCATTCACCCCTCCACTTT. This sequence encodes CATKIHSPLHF.

The chain recombines TRBV5-4 with TRBJ2-5; 8 bases line up with TRBD2. The CDR3 runs to 17 residues. CDR1 is SGHNT, CDR2 YYREEE, per germline (reference sequence). Trimming removed 4 bases from V and 1 base from J; junction bases left unmatched: 12. CDR3 bases: TGTGCCAGCAGCCCCCCCTCGTCCGGGAGGGCCCAAGAGACCCAGTACTTC. Translation: CASSPPSSGRAQETQYF.

The chain couples TRBV2 to TRBJ2-7, with D hard to call. CDR3 length: 14 residues. Germline V CDR1 and CDR2: SNHLY, FYNNEI. V was shortened by 8 bases and J by 5 bases, with 19 bases between the two germline ends. CDR3 coding DNA: TGTGCCAGCCGCACAAATATGGTCTTCCACGAGCAGTACTTC. Its translation: CASRTNMVFHEQYF.

The rearrangement joins TRBV6-2 or TRBV6-3 to TRBJ2-2, with D maybe TRBD2 (5 bases). V was clipped by 2 bases and J by 2 bases, with 9 bases between them. The germline CDR1 and CDR2 sequences are MNHEY and SVGEGT. This CDR3 spans 15 amino acids. The CDR3 loop is CASSYTGSNTGELFF. The CDR3 DNA is TGTGCCAGCAGTTACACGGGGTCAAACACCGGGGAGCTGTTTTTT.

The chain employs TRBV6-5 and TRBJ2-3; D is ambiguous. The germline gives CDR1 MNHEY, CDR2 SVGAGI. V lost 4 bases and J 5 bases, leaving 7 bases between the germline ends. This CDR3 has 12 residues. The CDR3 reads CASSSRKDTQYF. Here the CDR3 DNA reads TGTGCCAGCAGTTCCCGTAAAGATACGCAGTATTTT.

This clone turned up a few times. This chain connects TRBV6-5 to TRBJ2-7; maybe TRBD1 (6 bases). Trimming left V 6 bases short and J 0 bases short, with 12 bases between. Germline V gives CDR1 MNHEY, CDR2 SVGAGI. The CDR3 extends over 14 amino acids. In DNA form, the CDR3 reads TGTGCCAGCAGGAGGGGGAGCTTCTCCTACGAGCAGTACTTC. Its translation: CASRRGSFSYEQYF.

This clone is a singleton in its sample. The chain has TRBV3-1 (or the pseudogene TRBV3-2) and TRBJ1-2; tentatively, D is TRBD1 (6 bases). V was pared by 0 bases and J by 3 bases, with 11 bases between. Germline values: CDR1 LGHDT, CDR2 YNNKEL (reference sequence). The CDR3 is 15 residues long. The CDR3 sequence: CASSQEDRPYYGYTF. The CDR3, as DNA: TGTGCCAGCAGCCAAGAGGACAGACCTTACTATGGCTACACCTTC.

This chain uses TRBV9 with TRBJ1-2; a weak D match, TRBD1 (5 bases). Germline CDR1 is SGDLS and CDR2 is YYNGEE. This CDR3 has 13 amino acids. Trimming stripped 3 bases from V and 7 bases from J, with 13 bases between. CDR3 nucleotides: TGTGCCAGCAGCGGGCTCTTAGGGGTTGGCTACACCTTC. Residues: CASSGLLGVGYTF.

The sample holds one count of this clone. The junction shows a germline mismatch at one end, possibly a read error. The chain recombines TRBV7-3 with TRBJ2-7; 8 nucleotides match TRBD1. Germline loops: CDR1 SGHTA, CDR2 FQGTGA. The CDR3 totals 16 residues. The CDR3 bases are TGTGCCAGCAGCCTAACCGGGGAGACAGGGGTGGACGAGCAGTACTTC. Its protein product is CASSLTGETGVDEQYF.

This clone was found a few times. V and J are TRBV11-1 and TRBJ2-5; no clear D gene. The CDR3 runs to 11 residues. V dropped 4 bases and J dropped 5 bases, with 5 bases sitting between them. In germline, CDR1 is SGHAT, CDR2 FQDESV (reference sequence). The CDR3 loop is CASSSGETQYF. CDR3 nucleotide sequence: TGTGCCAGCAGCTCTGGCGAGACCCAGTACTTC. Supplemented by reference TRBV11-1 and TRBJ2-5, the full variable domain reads EAEVAQSPRYKITEKSQAVAFWCDPISGHATLYWYRQILGQGPELLVQFQDESVVDDSQLPKDRFSAERLKGVDSTLKIQPAELGDSAMYLCASSSGETQYFGPGTRLLVL.

Of note for this clone: This sample also contains other DNA sequences that code for the same CDR3. The chain uses TRBV19 and TRBJ2-5, with TRBD1 as a possible D gene (6 bases). Germline CDR1 reads LNHDA; CDR2 reads SQIVND (reference sequence). Trimming took 6 bases from V and 2 from J, leaving 10 bases between them. The CDR3 is 13 residues long. CDR3 amino acids: CASRDRGQETQYF. The CDR3 DNA reads as TGTGCCAGTAGGGACAGAGGGCAAGAGACCCAGTACTTC.